This T cell receptor beta chain came from a study of cytomegalovirus exposure and HLA in healthy donors. For the study at large: Of all 400 or so donors who were genotyped, 80% to 85% belonged to the Caucasian-associated ancestry cluster. Study-level findings and limits: Later on, a genetic analysis was performed. It linked a missense variant in DCLRE1C with V- and J-gene trimming of TCR beta. Later, an analysis showed that TCR beta chains associated with HLA were more clonally expanded than others that were equally common.

This CDR3 is 12 amino acids long. CDR1 and CDR2 from the germline V gene are SGDLS and YYNGEE. The V end was cut by 3 bases, the J end by 4 bases, with 7 bases between. With respect to this clone: Its antigen remains unknown.

It was with 60 Vbeta and 13 Jbeta primers that the PCR ran. Measured with immunoSEQ multiplex PCR; TCRdb has only the in-frame clones, and not every one. The sample carries roughly 120,000 clones, roughly 80% recorded once. The chain recombines TRBV9 with TRBJ1-2; D unclear. The source of this sequence is a woman between 35 and 50 years old in good health and CMV-seropositive. Sequenced input: PBMCs. CDR3 protein: CASSAQAYGYTF. The DNA for the CDR3 is TGTGCCAGCAGCGCCCAGGCCTATGGCTACACCTTC.